The rows below give T cell receptor beta chains drawn from one sample of a study of chemoradiotherapy in HPV16-positive cancers. Assay: immunoSEQ multiplex PCR; the TCRdb copy retains only in-frame clones and omits some. The sample lists around 30,000 clones, about nine tenths occurring once. This sample comprised blood, obtained from a patient who underwent chemoradiotherapy. These receptors were obtained from a human donor with HPV-associated anogenital cancer. Each CDR3 is given with its conserved first and last residue. Each record gives: V gene, J gene, clone size, D gene, CDR3 protein, CDR3 DNA. A D gene is named only where the DNA matches it firmly. Clone size is given for some rows only: seen once, a few or many times, or a class if the clone is expanded.

TRBV30	TRBJ1-2	few	-	CAWSVLGAVRGYTF	TGTGCCTGGAGTGTTTTGGGGGCCGTCAGAGGCTACACCTTC
TRBV18	TRBJ2-7	-	-	CASSPGPRGVEQYF	TGTGCCAGCTCACCGGGACCCCGAGGGGTCGAGCAGTACTTC
TRBV7-9	TRBJ2-1	-	-	CASSFTVAYNEQFF	TGTGCCAGCAGCTTCACAGTAGCCTACAATGAGCAGTTCTTC
TRBV15	TRBJ1-2	-	-	CATSRDAVSYGYTF	TGTGCCACCAGCAGAGATGCGGTCAGCTATGGCTACACCTTC
TRBV11-2	TRBJ1-4	-	-	CASSLLMGQGKLFF	TGTGCCAGCAGCCTATTGATGGGCCAGGGAAAACTGTTTTTT
TRBV15	TRBJ1-1	-	-	CATSRVIGNTEAFF	TGTGCCACCAGCAGAGTAATCGGGAACACTGAAGCTTTCTTT
TRBV2	TRBJ2-3	once	TRBD2	CASSPVVAGGSADTQYF	TGTGCCAGCAGTCCCGTCGTGGCGGGGGGTAGTGCAGATACGCAGTATTTT
TRBV7-9	TRBJ1-4	-	-	CASSPPGTFEKLFF	TGTGCCAGCAGCCCTCCCGGGACATTTGAAAAACTGTTTTTT
TRBV7-9	TRBJ1-1	-	-	CASSPFGANTEAFF	TGTGCCAGCAGCCCTTTCGGGGCGAACACTGAAGCTTTCTTT
TRBV5-1	TRBJ1-1	-	-	CASSLMATMNTEAFF	TGCGCCAGCAGCTTGATGGCTACTATGAACACTGAAGCTTTCTTT
TRBV7-6	TRBJ2-3	-	TRBD2	CASSAGAGLAGSDTQYF	TGTGCCAGCAGCGCAGGAGCGGGACTAGCGGGATCTGATACGCAGTATTTT
TRBV25-1	TRBJ2-3	once	-	CASSELGTDGYISNTQYF	TGTGCCAGCAGTGAATTAGGGACGGACGGGTATATATCAAATACGCAGTATTTT
TRBV6-1	TRBJ2-3	-	TRBD2	CACSGGGRLDTQYF	TGTGCCTGTTCCGGAGGCGGGAGATTAGATACGCAGTATTTT
TRBV7-9	TRBJ2-1	-	TRBD1	CASSPQGARDNEQFF	TGTGCCAGCAGCCCACAGGGGGCAAGGGACAATGAGCAGTTCTTC
TRBV15	TRBJ1-1	few	-	CATSRGPEGNTEAFF	TGTGCCACCAGCAGAGGGCCGGAGGGAAACACTGAAGCTTTCTTT
TRBV5-4	TRBJ2-1	-	-	CASGQVPRNEQFF	TGTGCCAGCGGTCAGGTTCCGCGCAATGAGCAGTTCTTC
TRBV6-1	TRBJ2-1	-	TRBD2	CASSERTSAYNEQFF	TGTGCCAGCAGTGAGAGGACTAGCGCATACAATGAGCAGTTCTTC
TRBV19	TRBJ2-2	-	-	CASRLRGLSGELFF	TGTGCCAGTAGACTGCGGGGACTGTCCGGGGAGCTGTTTTTT
TRBV10-3	TRBJ2-1	-	TRBD2	CAISKTSGEQFF	TGTGCCATCAGCAAGACTAGCGGTGAGCAGTTCTTC
TRBV4-1	TRBJ2-1	-	-	CASSHPVVGRAQNEQFF	TGCGCCAGCAGCCACCCGGTGGTAGGCAGGGCACAAAATGAGCAGTTCTTC
TRBV6-6	TRBJ2-7	-	-	CASSRGPEDEQYF	TGTGCCAGCAGTCGGGGCCCCGAGGACGAGCAGTACTTC
TRBV29-1	TRBJ1-4	-	-	CSVEQGGREKLFF	TGCAGCGTCGAACAGGGTGGGCGTGAAAAACTGTTTTTT
TRBV7-2	TRBJ2-1	-	TRBD2	CASSFFTSGSLNEQFF	TGTGCCAGCAGCTTCTTTACTAGCGGGAGCCTCAATGAGCAGTTCTTC
TRBV5-1	TRBJ1-2	-	-	CASSPNGGRGYTF	TGCGCCAGCAGCCCGAATGGGGGCAGGGGCTACACCTTC
TRBV5-1	TRBJ2-7	once	-	CASSPWTEDSYEQYF	TGCGCCAGCAGCCCCTGGACTGAGGACTCCTACGAGCAGTACTTC
TRBV10-3	TRBJ1-6	-	TRBD1	CAISGGQSNSPLHF	TGTGCCATCAGCGGGGGACAGTCTAATTCACCCCTCCACTTT
TRBV9	TRBJ2-1	-	TRBD1	CASSETGQLSYNEQFF	TGTGCCAGCAGCGAAACGGGACAGCTCTCCTACAATGAGCAGTTCTTC
TRBV6-6	TRBJ1-5	-	TRBD1	CASRILRGNQPQHF	TGTGCCAGCAGAATTCTCAGGGGGAATCAGCCCCAGCATTTT
TRBV18	TRBJ1-1	-	-	CASSPRGQNTEAFF	TGTGCCAGCTCACCACGGGGGCAAAACACTGAAGCTTTCTTT
TRBV5-4	TRBJ2-3	-	TRBD2	CASSPRATSVIDTQYF	TGTGCCAGCAGCCCCCGGGCGACTAGCGTGATAGATACGCAGTATTTT
TRBV5-5	TRBJ2-7	-	-	CASSLEDPDIYEQYF	TGTGCCAGCAGCTTGGAGGACCCCGATATTTACGAGCAGTACTTC